Here is one T cell receptor (beta chain) with its context. Sequenced by immunoSEQ multiplex PCR; TCRdb stores in-frame clones only, minus some. The profile shows around 84,000 clones, roughly 94% of them singletons. The CDR3 length is 17 residues. J lost 3 bases, V lost 0 bases, and 5 bases had no gene match. The germline CDR1 and CDR2 sequences are SGHRS and YFSETQ. This sample was included in a study of OX40 agonist ivuxolimab in advanced cancers. Study background: Cancers in dose escalation were hepatocellular, melanoma, renal cell and head and neck. Antecedent anti-PD-1, anti-PD-L1 or anti-CTLA-4 therapy was permissible, with approximately 44% having received some.

Patients were ineligible given autoimmune disease history or systemic immunosuppression. This chain links TRBV5-1 with TRBJ2-1, with TRBD2 identical over 11 bases. This receptor was obtained from an adult with an advanced solid tumor such as melanoma, head and neck, liver or kidney cancer. This specimen consisted of CD4+ or CD8+ T cells sorted from blood, obtained in a trial of the OX40 agonist ivuxolimab. CDR3 amino acids: CASSLGVLAGDYNEQFF. CDR3 bases: TGCGCCAGCAGCTTGGGGGTACTAGCGGGAGACTACAATGAGCAGTTCTTC. The variable domain in full, completed from reference TRBV5-1 and TRBJ2-1, reads KAGVTQTPRYLIKTRGQQVTLSCSPISGHRSVSWYQQTPGQGLQFLFEYFSETQRNKGNFPGRFSGRQFSNSRSEMNVSTLELGDSALYLCASSLGVLAGDYNEQFFGPGTRLTVL.